These 18 T cell receptor beta chains originate from one sample sequenced in a study of T-cell reconstitution after alpha-beta-depleted transplantation in children. The TCRbeta library incorporated unique molecular identifiers. TCRdb used MiXCR to reprocess the PCR reads, holding one entry per CDR3 protein. The sample holds roughly 490,000 distinct CDR3 sequences, roughly an eighth seen once. The starting material was PBMCs, mostly from graft donor cells, obtained 180 days after TCRalphabeta/CD19-depleted stem cell transplant. The receptors come from a female patient between 2 and 15 years old who had a stem cell transplant for aplastic anemia, so the T cells may come from the graft donor.

This clonotype occurred a few times. The J gene is TRBJ2-7, the V gene TRBV27; 10 nucleotides line up with TRBD2. V lost 2 bases and J lost 2; bases outside the gene matches: 0. CDR1 MNHEY and CDR2 SMNVEV come from the germline V gene (reference sequence). CDR3 length equals 14 residues. The CDR3, as DNA: TGTGCCAGCAGTTTACTAGCGGGAGCCTACGAGCAGTACGTC. Residues: CASSLLAGAYEQYV.

This clonotype was seen many times. The chain joins TRBV29-1 to TRBJ2-4; D is ambiguous. This CDR3 has 12 amino acids. The V gene lost 4 bases and the J gene lost 9 bases, with 13 bases spanning the gap. CDR1 SQVTM and CDR2 ANQGSEA come from the germline V gene. This chain's CDR3 is CSVASEASIQYF. The CDR3 DNA follows: TGCAGCGTTGCGTCCGAGGCAAGCATTCAGTACTTC.

This clonotype showed up many times. This chain links TRBV12-3 or TRBV12-4 with TRBJ2-2; unclear D gene. This CDR3 is 15 amino acids long. V lost 6 bases and J lost 7, with 18 bases in between. The CDR3 reads CASSRLGSGGGELFF. Written as DNA, the CDR3 is TGTGCCAGCAGCCGGCTAGGATCAGGCGGCGGGGAGCTGTTTTTT.

The chain joins TRBV3-1 to TRBJ2-7, with D perhaps TRBD1 (5 bases). V lost 0 bases and J 0 bases, leaving 9 bases between the germline ends. CDR3 length equals 15 residues. Germline CDR1 LGHDT, CDR2 YNNKEL (reference sequence). CDR3 protein: CASSQEVQGSYEQYF. CDR3 nucleotide sequence: TGTGCCAGCAGCCAAGAAGTTCAGGGCTCCTACGAGCAGTACTTC.

The chain links TRBV20-1 to TRBJ2-1; tentative D call: TRBD2 (6 bases). The CDR3 runs 18 residues. The ends were cut back, 3 bases at V and 1 base at J, with 22 bases in the middle. The V gene's germline CDR1 is DFQATT and CDR2 SNEGSKA (reference sequence). CDR3 sequence reads: CSARHNKHGSKSYNEQFF. CDR3 coding DNA: TGCAGTGCTAGGCACAACAAGCACGGGAGTAAGTCCTACAATGAGCAGTTCTTC.

This clonotype has at least ten counts. In nucleotides, the CDR3 is TGTGCCAGCAGACCCTCACTAGCGGGAGTAGATACGCAGTATTTT. Protein product: CASRPSLAGVDTQYF. The chain carries TRBV28 and TRBJ2-3; TRBD2 aligns across 11 bases. This CDR3 region has 15 residues. Germline CDR1 is MDHEN and CDR2 is SYDVKM. The V segment lost 6 bases and the J segment 5 bases; nucleotides outside the gene matches: 7.

This clonotype was observed a few times. This sequence joins TRBV15 and TRBJ2-3, with 9 bases matching TRBD1. The V and J ends lost 5 bases and 3 bases, in that order; junction bases with no gene match: 9. CDR1 LNHNV and CDR2 YYDKDF come from the germline V gene (reference sequence). This CDR3 is 16 amino acids long. CDR3 DNA: TGTGCCACCAGCCGCCTTCTACAGGGGGCAACAGATACGCAGTATTTT. This translates into CATSRLLQGATDTQYF.

This clonotype turned up a few times. The gene calls are TRBV28 and TRBJ1-1; D gene ambiguous. The length of the CDR3 is 13 residues. Germline V gives CDR1 MDHEN, CDR2 SYDVKM. The V end was cut by 7 bases, the J end by 0 bases, with 9 bases between. DNA for the CDR3: TGTGCCAGCACTTACACCATGAACACTGAAGCTTTCTTT. It codes for CASTYTMNTEAFF.

The chain carries TRBV10-2 and TRBJ1-6; tentative D call: TRBD1 (5 bases). V lost 6 bases and J 7 bases, leaving 13 bases between the germline ends. The germline V gene encodes CDR1 WSHSY and CDR2 SAAADI. The length of the CDR3 is 14 residues. The CDR3 DNA reads TGCGCCAGCAGGGGCCAGCAGGGCAATTCACCCCTCCACTTT. It encodes CASRGQQGNSPLHF.

Many counts were recorded for this clonotype. The genes are TRBV7-9 and TRBJ2-5; D unresolved. Germline CDR1 SEHNR, CDR2 FQNEAQ (reference sequence). This CDR3 is built from 13 residues. Deletions cut 5 bases from V and 4 bases from J, with 11 bases between. The CDR3 loop reads CASSAGFRETQYF. CDR3 DNA sequence: TGTGCCAGCAGCGCCGGGTTTAGAGAGACCCAGTACTTC.

This clonotype was recorded a few times. V and J are TRBV20-1 and TRBJ1-5, with unresolved D. Germline CDR1 is DFQATT and CDR2 is SNEGSKA (reference sequence). CDR3 size: 16 residues. V lost 0 bases, J lost 0 bases, and 12 bases lay in between. CDR3 coding DNA: TGCAGTGCTAGAGATAGGGCAGCATTTAGCAATCAGCCCCAGCATTTT. It encodes CSARDRAAFSNQPQHF.

This chain uses TRBV5-6 with TRBJ2-7, with D perhaps matching TRBD1 or TRBD2 (5 bases each). The V end lost 4 bases, the J end lost 6 bases, and 11 bases lay between the germline ends. This CDR3 spans 12 amino acids. Germline V CDR1 and CDR2: SGHDT, YYEEEE. CDR3 bases: TGTGCCAGCAGCCGGGTTGGGGGCGAGCAGTACGTC. Protein product: CASSRVGGEQYV.

This chain uses TRBV5-1 with TRBJ1-2; the match to TRBD1 covers 7 bases. The trim removed 0 bases at V and 1 base at J, leaving 3 bases unmatched. The CDR3 sequence is 15 residues long. CDR1 is SGHRS and CDR2 is YFSETQ in the germline V gene. DNA of the CDR3: TGCGCCAGCAGCTTGGAGGGACAGAATAACTATGGCTACACCTTC. Its translation: CASSLEGQNNYGYTF.

The chain is built from TRBV27 and TRBJ1-1, with D hard to call. Germline CDR1 and CDR2: MNHEY and SMNVEV (reference sequence). This CDR3 has 15 amino acids. V was shortened by 5 bases and J by 4 bases, with 17 bases between the two germline ends. The DNA for the CDR3 is TGTGCCAGCAGTCTGTTCATAGGTTTGGGCACTGAAGCTTTCTTT. The encoded protein is CASSLFIGLGTEAFF.

The chain has TRBV5-1 and TRBJ2-1; the match to TRBD2 covers 8 bases. This CDR3 is built from 16 residues. V shed 4 bases and J 8 bases; nucleotides not matched to a gene: 14. The germline V gene encodes CDR1 SGHRS and CDR2 YFSETQ. The CDR3 spells CASSPPRREGRDEQFF. Here the CDR3 DNA reads TGCGCCAGCAGCCCCCCTCGACGGGAGGGCCGGGATGAGCAGTTCTTC.

This clonotype was counted many times. This chain joins TRBV20-1 and TRBJ2-1; the D gene is possibly TRBD2 (6 bases). CDR3 size: 15 residues. The germline V and J ends were trimmed by 2 bases and 7 bases, with 18 bases remaining between them. The germline gives CDR1 DFQATT, CDR2 SNEGSKA (reference sequence). In nucleotides, the CDR3 is TGCAGTGCTAGACTGGGTAGCGGAGGGTTTAATGAGCAGTTCTTC. Amino acid sequence: CSARLGSGGFNEQFF.

This clonotype was observed a handful of times. This chain uses TRBV20-1 with TRBJ2-5, with no clear D. CDR1 DFQATT and CDR2 SNEGSKA come from the germline V gene (reference sequence). V was pared by 3 bases and J by 4 bases, with 9 bases between. CDR3 length equals 12 residues. For the CDR3, the DNA is TGCAGTGCTAGTTTTGGGATAGAGACCCAGTACTTC. Translation gives CSASFGIETQYF.

This clonotype showed up just a few times. V is TRBV5-6 and J is TRBJ2-7; D is undetermined. Per the germline V gene, CDR1 is SGHDT and CDR2 is YYEEEE. The CDR3 length is 12 residues. Trimming removed 4 bases at V and 5 bases at J, with 10 bases between. The CDR3 region has the DNA TGTGCCAGCAGCGTCTATGGGAACGAGCAGTACGTC. Residues: CASSVYGNEQYV.